The clone carrying this T cell receptor (beta chain) has just a few counts. The record originates from a study of control samples from healthy donors and cancer patients. The CDR3 totals 14 residues. V shed 4 bases and J shed 3 bases, with 10 bases lying between them. CDR1 and CDR2 (germline): LGHDT, YNNKEL (reference sequence). TCRdb keeps only in-frame clones here, not all; method: immunoSEQ multiplex PCR. The sample consists of approximately 120,000 clones, 80% to 90% of them appearing once. Sequencing was done on a sample of blood. The V call is TRBV3-1 (or the pseudogene TRBV3-2), the J call TRBJ1-5; no clear D. This TCR came from a woman between 50 and 59 years old in good health. In nucleotides, the CDR3 is TGTGCCAGCAGCCTCGGACGGCTCAATCAGCCCCAGCATTTT. Protein product: CASSLGRLNQPQHF.